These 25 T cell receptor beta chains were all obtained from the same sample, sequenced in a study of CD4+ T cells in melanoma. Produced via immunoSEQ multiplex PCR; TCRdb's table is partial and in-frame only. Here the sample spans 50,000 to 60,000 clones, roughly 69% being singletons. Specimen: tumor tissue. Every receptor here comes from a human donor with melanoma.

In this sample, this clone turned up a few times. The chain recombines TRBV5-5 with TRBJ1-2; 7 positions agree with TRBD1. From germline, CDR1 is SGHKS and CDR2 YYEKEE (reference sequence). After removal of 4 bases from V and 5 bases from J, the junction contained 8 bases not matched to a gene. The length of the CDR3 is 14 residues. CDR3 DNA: TGTGCCAGCAGCCCCCCTCGACAGGGTTATGGCTACACCTTC. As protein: CASSPPRQGYGYTF.

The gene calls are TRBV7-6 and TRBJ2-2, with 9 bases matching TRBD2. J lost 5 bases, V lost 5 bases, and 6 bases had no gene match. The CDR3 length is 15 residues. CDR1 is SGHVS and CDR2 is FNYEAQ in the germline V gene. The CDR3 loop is CASSPLAGRTGELFF. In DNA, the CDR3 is TGTGCCAGCAGCCCTCTAGCGGGGAGGACCGGGGAGCTGTTTTTT.

CDR3: CASSPTGASYNEQFF. CDR3 DNA: TGTGCCAGCAGCCCAACGGGGGCCTCCTACAATGAGCAGTTCTTC. The chain carries TRBV11-2 and TRBJ2-1; D might be TRBD1 or TRBD2, each matching 6 bases. This CDR3 contains 15 residues. Germline CDR1 SGHAT, CDR2 FQNNGV. V was cut by 5 bases and J by 0 bases, with 11 bases left in between.

CDR3 protein: CASTSHGTGHGELFF. DNA of the CDR3: TGCGCCAGCACATCGCACGGGACAGGGCACGGGGAGCTGTTTTTT. This rearrangement joins TRBV4-1 to TRBJ2-2; TRBD1 aligns across 9 bases. Germline V gene data show CDR1 as MGHRA and CDR2 as YSYEKL. The J segment lost 7 bases and the V segment lost 7 bases, leaving 10 bases of the junction unmatched. The CDR3 consists of 15 residues.

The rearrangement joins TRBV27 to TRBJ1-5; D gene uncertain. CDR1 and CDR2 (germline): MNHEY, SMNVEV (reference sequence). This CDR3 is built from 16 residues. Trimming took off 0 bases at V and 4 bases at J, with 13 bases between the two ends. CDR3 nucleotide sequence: TGTGCCAGCAGTTTATCGCCTGGAAGGAGGAATCAGCCCCAGCATTTT. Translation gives CASSLSPGRRNQPQHF.

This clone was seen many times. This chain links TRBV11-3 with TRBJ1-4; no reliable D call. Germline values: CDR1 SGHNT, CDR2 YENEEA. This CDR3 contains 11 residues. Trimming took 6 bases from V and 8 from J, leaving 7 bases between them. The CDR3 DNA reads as TGTGCCAGCAGTTCCGGGGAAAAACTGTTTTTT. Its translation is CASSSGEKLFF.

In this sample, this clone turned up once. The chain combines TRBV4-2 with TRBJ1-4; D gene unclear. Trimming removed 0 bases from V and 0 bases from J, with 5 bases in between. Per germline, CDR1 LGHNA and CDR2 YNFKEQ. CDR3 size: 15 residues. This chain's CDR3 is CASSQDYATNEKLFF. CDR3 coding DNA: TGTGCCAGCAGCCAAGATTATGCAACTAATGAAAAACTGTTTTTT.

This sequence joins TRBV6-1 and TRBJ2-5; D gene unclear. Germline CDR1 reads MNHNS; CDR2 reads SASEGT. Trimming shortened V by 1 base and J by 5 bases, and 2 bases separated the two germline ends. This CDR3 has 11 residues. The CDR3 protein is CASSEVETQYF. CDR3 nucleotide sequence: TGTGCCAGCAGTGAAGTTGAGACCCAGTACTTC.

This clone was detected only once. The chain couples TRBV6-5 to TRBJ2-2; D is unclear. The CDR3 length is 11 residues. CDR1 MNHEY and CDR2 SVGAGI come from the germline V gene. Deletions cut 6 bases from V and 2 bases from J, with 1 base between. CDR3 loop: CASRNTGELFF. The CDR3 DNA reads TGTGCCAGCAGAAACACCGGGGAGCTGTTTTTT.

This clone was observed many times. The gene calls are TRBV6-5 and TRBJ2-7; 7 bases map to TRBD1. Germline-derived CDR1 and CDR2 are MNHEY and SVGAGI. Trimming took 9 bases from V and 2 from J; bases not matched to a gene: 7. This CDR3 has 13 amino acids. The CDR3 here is CASRPGQPYEQYF. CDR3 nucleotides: TGTGCCAGTAGACCGGGACAGCCCTACGAGCAGTACTTC.

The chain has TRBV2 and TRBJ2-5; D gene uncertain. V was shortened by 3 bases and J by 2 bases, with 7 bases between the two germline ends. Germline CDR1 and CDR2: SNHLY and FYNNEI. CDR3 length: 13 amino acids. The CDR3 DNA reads TGTGCCAGCAGTGAGTACAGACAAGAGACCCAGTACTTC. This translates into CASSEYRQETQYF. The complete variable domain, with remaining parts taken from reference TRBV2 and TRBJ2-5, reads EPEVTQTPSHQVTQMGQEVILRCVPISNHLYFYWYRQILGQKVEFLVSFYNNEISEKSEIFDDQFSVERPDGSNFTLKIRSTKLEDSAMYFCASSEYRQETQYFGPGTRLLVL.

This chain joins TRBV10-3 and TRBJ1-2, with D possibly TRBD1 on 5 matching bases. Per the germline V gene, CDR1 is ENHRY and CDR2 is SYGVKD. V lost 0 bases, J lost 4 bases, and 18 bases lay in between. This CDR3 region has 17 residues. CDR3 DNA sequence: TGTGCCATCAGTGAGTCGGTGGGGGGGACCTCATCCTATGGCTACACCTTC. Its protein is CAISESVGGTSSYGYTF.

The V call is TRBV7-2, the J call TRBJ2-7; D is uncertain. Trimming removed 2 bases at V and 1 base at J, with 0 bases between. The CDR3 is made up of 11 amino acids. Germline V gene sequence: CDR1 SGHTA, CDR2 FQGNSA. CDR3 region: CASSLSYEQYF. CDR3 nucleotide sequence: TGTGCCAGCAGCTTATCCTACGAGCAGTACTTC.

The CDR3, as DNA: TGTGCCAGCAGCTTAGTTGTTGGGGGCAAGACCTACGAGCAGTACTTC. Translation: CASSLVVGGKTYEQYF. The rearrangement joins TRBV7-8 to TRBJ2-7; a possible D gene is TRBD1 (6 bases). The V gene's germline CDR1 is SGHVS and CDR2 FQNEAQ. The CDR3 is 16 residues long. The V end was cut by 1 base, the J end by 2 bases, with 15 bases between.

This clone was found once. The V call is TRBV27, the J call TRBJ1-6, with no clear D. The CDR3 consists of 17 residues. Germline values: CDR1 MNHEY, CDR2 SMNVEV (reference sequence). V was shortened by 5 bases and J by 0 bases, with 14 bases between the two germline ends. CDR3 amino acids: CASSPPLGSSYNSPLHF. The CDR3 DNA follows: TGTGCCAGCAGTCCTCCGTTGGGGAGCTCCTATAATTCACCCCTCCACTTT.

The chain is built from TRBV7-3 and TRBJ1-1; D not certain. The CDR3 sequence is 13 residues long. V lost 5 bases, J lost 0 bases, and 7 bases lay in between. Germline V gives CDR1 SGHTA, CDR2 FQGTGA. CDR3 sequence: CASSALVNTEAFF. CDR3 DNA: TGTGCCAGCAGCGCCCTGGTGAACACTGAAGCTTTCTTT.

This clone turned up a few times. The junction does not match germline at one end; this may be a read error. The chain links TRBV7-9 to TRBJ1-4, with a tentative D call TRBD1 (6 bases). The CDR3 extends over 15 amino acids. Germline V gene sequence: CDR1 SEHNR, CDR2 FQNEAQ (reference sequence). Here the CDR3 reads CASSPRTAANEKLFF. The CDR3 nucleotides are TGTGCCAGCAGCCCAAGGACAGCCGCTAACGAAAAACTGTTTTTT.

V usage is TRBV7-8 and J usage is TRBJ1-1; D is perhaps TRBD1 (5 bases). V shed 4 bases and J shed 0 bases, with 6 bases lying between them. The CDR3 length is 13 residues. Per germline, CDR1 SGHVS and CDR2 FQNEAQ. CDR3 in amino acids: CASSSTVNTEAFF. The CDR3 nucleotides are TGTGCCAGCAGCTCGACAGTGAACACTGAAGCTTTCTTT. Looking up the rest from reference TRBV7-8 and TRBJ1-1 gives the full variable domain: GAGVSQSPRYKVAKRGQDVALRCDPISGHVSLFWYQQALGQGPEFLTYFQNEAQLDKSGLPSDRFFAERPEGSVSTLKIQRTQQEDSAVYLCASSSTVNTEAFFGQGTRLTVV.

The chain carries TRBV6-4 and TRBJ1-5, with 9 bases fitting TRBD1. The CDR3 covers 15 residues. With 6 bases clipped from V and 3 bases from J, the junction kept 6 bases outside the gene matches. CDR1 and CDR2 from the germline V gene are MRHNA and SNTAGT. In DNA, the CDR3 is TGTGCCAGCAGGGGGGACAGGGAAGACAATCAGCCCCAGCATTTT. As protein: CASRGDREDNQPQHF.

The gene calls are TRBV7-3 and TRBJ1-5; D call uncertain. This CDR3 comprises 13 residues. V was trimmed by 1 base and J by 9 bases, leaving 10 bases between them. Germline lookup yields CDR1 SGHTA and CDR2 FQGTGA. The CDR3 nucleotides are TGTGCCAGCAGCTTAAATGGACGGGGGCCCCAGCATTTT. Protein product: CASSLNGRGPQHF.

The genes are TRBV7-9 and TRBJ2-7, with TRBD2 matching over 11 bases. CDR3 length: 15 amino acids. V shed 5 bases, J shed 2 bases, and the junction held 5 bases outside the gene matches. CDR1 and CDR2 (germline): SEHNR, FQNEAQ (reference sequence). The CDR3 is CASSEGTSGPYEQYF. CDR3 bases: TGTGCCAGCAGCGAAGGGACTAGCGGTCCCTACGAGCAGTACTTC.

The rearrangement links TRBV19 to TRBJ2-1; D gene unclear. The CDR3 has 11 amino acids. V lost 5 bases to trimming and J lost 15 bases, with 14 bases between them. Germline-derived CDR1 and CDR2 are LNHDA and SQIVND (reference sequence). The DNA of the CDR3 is TGTGCCAGTAGTCAAGCTCTTGTGGCGTTCTTC. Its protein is CASSQALVAFF.

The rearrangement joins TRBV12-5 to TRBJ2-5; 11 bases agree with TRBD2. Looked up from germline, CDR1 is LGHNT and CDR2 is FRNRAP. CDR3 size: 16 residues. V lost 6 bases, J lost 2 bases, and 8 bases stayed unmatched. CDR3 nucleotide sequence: TGTGCTAGTGGGATAGCGGGAGGGGAGGTACAAGAGACCCAGTACTTC. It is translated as CASGIAGGEVQETQYF.

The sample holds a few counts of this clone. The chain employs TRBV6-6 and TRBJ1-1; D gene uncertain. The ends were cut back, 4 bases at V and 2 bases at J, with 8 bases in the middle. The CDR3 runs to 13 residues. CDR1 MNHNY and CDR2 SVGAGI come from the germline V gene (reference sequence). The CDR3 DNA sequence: TGTGCCAGCAGTTGGGTGGTAAACACTGAAGCTTTCTTT. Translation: CASSWVVNTEAFF.

This CDR3 reads CAWSVRLRTVNTGELFF. The CDR3 DNA reads as TGTGCCTGGAGTGTACGCCTTAGGACAGTTAACACCGGGGAGCTGTTTTTT. The chain is built from TRBV30 and TRBJ2-2, with D tentatively TRBD1 (6 bases). The CDR3 is made up of 17 amino acids. Germline CDR1 GTSNPN, CDR2 SVGIG (reference sequence). The V and J ends lost 0 bases and 2 bases respectively, with 16 bases between them.